The sequence of this TCR beta chain was determined in a study of cytomegalovirus exposure and HLA in healthy donors (dated by TCRdb to the late 2010s). Regarding the research as a whole: An earlier analysis of 587 of the donors reported over 250 Gb of sequence data and around 120 million unique TCR beta sequences obtained from around 170 million T cells. Approximately 300 gigabases of sequencing data and 70 million to 100 million unique TCR sequences made up an early release that covered approximately 700 HLA-typed donors. The genetic ancestry cluster associated with self-reported Caucasian donors included 81% of the 398 genotyped donors. The study was designed to test whether signatures of past pathogen exposure could be identified by cataloging public T cell receptors. The study profiled the T cell repertoires of 666 subjects by immunosequencing and related them to cytomegalovirus serostatus. A separate validation cohort of over a hundred different subjects was used in addition to the approximately 610-subject first cohort. The study combined high-throughput TCR immunosequencing, statistical association of individual TCRs with disease status, and machine learning to predict cytomegalovirus infection status. To study patterns of TCR occurrence, a later analysis re-analyzed previously published TCR beta repertoires from more than 550 donors and added high-resolution HLA genotyping. Rather than using new phenotypic data, the later analysis identified candidate immune exposures from TCR beta sequences and from how often those sequences occurred across donors. An earlier analysis of 587 of the donors applied high-throughput TCR beta sequencing to assess whether each TCR beta V gene segment acted as functional or pseudogenic. Donor age, sex, ethnicity and CMV serostatus were collected together with the repertoire data. In a later genetic analysis, genome-wide SNP genotypes for about three fifths of the roughly 670 donors were used, and that subset was treated as a discovery cohort. All discovery cohort repertoires had been generated on a single sequencing platform. Both class I and class II loci were covered by HLA typing, at four-digit resolution. Typing coverage varied by locus: about 629-630 donors for A, B, C, DRB1 and DQB1; under 550 for DQA1; 600 to 610 for DPA1; roughly 450 for DPB1. A handful of DR-DQ haplotypes were handled as single units for association and clustering because linkage in the cohort was strong. Among about 360 genotyped donors of the cohort, an average of approximately 240,000 unique TCR beta nucleotide sequences were sequenced per donor, roughly 18% of them non-productive.

The study at large found these results: In a later analysis, HLA-associated TCR beta chains were found to be more clonally expanded and to have lower generation probabilities than equally common non-associated chains. A later genetic analysis associated a missense DCLRE1C variant with V-gene and J-gene trimming of TCR beta chains, and an independent cohort replicated the association. In a later analysis, TCR association rates were found to vary across HLA loci, with the most associated TCRs seen for DRB1 alleles and the fewest for HLA-C alleles. In vitro tests confirmed that three of the cytomegalovirus-associated TCR beta chains recognize cytomegalovirus antigens. HLA typing was unavailable for some donors at each locus, so association tests used only the typed subset. A later genetic analysis reported fewer N-insertions in productive TCRs among donors in an Asian-associated ancestry cluster than the roughly 700-donor mean. CMV serostatus was the only immune exposure information available for the cohort. The classifier was reported to diagnose cytomegalovirus status with high specificity and sensitivity in both the original cohort and the validation cohort. A total of 164 TCR beta chains were listed by the study as associated with cytomegalovirus. Most TCR sequences were seen in very few donors, while some public TCRs were found in many individuals. The authors suggested that the approach could potentially be extended to other disease states and immunological phenotypes. Because counts were too low, roughly 17 rarely observed V segments, including chromosome 9 orphons, were left out of the earlier analysis of some 640 of the donors. This cohort had only TCR beta chains sequenced, and the lack of alpha or paired-chain data limited which features could be detected. A further reported finding was that TCR beta sequences accurately predicted the HLA-A and HLA-B alleles for most subjects in the first cohort. A group of highly shared sequence variants was considered likely to be a technical artifact of the sequencing pipeline. In a later analysis, around 17,000 TCR beta sequences were associated with specific HLA alleles at a false discovery rate of 0.05. Linkage disequilibrium might explain the correlated functional status among segregating V segments, but an unknown experimental factor could not be excluded. When HLA alleles, especially DR and DQ, strongly co-occurred, TCR associations were difficult to assign to individual alleles. According to a later analysis, most CMV-associated TCR beta chains appeared to be HLA-restricted, and the HLA associations seemed to be driven largely by CMV exposure. A later analysis reported that several top co-occurrence clusters appeared linked to parvovirus B19, influenza, CMV and Epstein-Barr virus. In an earlier analysis of some 550 of the donors, most TCR beta V segments were observed in productive rearrangements about 90% or about 30% of the time, broadly matching IMGT annotations. Roughly uniform sequencing depth across donors was assumed in presence/absence analyses, although this assumption may not hold. Some IMGT-functional V segments, including TRBV6-2 and TRBV6-3, could not be distinguished by the 87-base-pair reads and were therefore excluded.

In regard to this clone: Which antigen it targets is not known. No per-base quality is available; no much larger clone lies one base away.

Measured from the cysteine to the phenylalanine, the CDR3 is 14 residues long. The DNA shown is the 42-base CDR3, in frame from base 1. CDR1 SGDLS and CDR2 YYNGEE were looked up in the germline V gene. Trimming leaves V shorter by 3 bases and J shorter by 1 base, with the junction holding 3 bases beyond the gene matches. In total, approximately 700 healthy bone marrow donors made up the cohort. Cohort members were all nominally healthy when sampled, although unrecorded immune exposures were likely present. The donor was CMV seronegative and belonged to the group of 350 or so seronegative cohort members. A peripheral blood sample was provided by each donor, and peripheral blood mononuclear cells were used for TCR beta sequencing. Genomic DNA extraction from the blood cell samples was performed with the Qiagen DNeasy Blood Extraction Kit. Libraries were constructed by the immunoSEQ multiplex PCR assay. The multiplex PCR relied on a mix of 60 forward primers for TCR Vbeta segments and 13 reverse primers for TCR Jbeta segments. A multiplex PCR assay on genomic DNA amplified the CDR3 region of rearranged TCR beta genes. Amplified TCR beta libraries were sequenced as 87-base-pair reads on the Illumina HiSeq System. Regarding the original processing steps: A later analysis counted 75 million to 100 million unique TCR beta chains across the 650 to 800 repertoires, and roughly 10 million of these chains were shared by at least two donors. Raw reads were error-corrected and collapsed into unique sequences with a nearest-neighbor algorithm that merged closely related sequences to remove PCR and sequencing errors. Alignment of CDR3 sequences to IMGT reference sequences was used to assign V, D and J gene segments. For a sequence to be retained, at least a six-nucleotide match to both a V gene segment and a J gene segment was required. Rearrangements were classified as productive when the CDR3 lacked stop codons and remained in frame with V and J, and all other rearrangements were classified as non-productive. CDR3 was defined by IMGT convention, running from the second conserved V-encoded cysteine to the conserved J-encoded phenylalanine. Sequences without an unambiguous match to a single V gene segment were excluded from the earlier analysis of a few hundred of the donors. In an earlier analysis of around 600 of the donors, V segments were called functional above 56.7% productive rearrangements and were called segregating when the between-donor standard deviation exceeded 5%. A statistical classification framework was built to diagnose cytomegalovirus status from the catalog of TCR beta chain sequences. V and J gene assignment, in a later analysis, came from comparing TCR nucleotide sequences with IMGT/GENE-DB human TR gene sequences. A later analysis assigned CDR3 sequences and most-parsimonious VDJ recombination scenarios with the TCRdist pipeline. In a later analysis, every TCR beta chain was defined by the combination of its CDR3 amino acid sequence and its V-gene family, and reads without a unique V-gene family were dropped. As a way to deal with suspected cross-contamination and a sequencing artifact, a later analysis dropped roughly 600 nucleotide sequences that were highly shared and had low generation probability. In a later analysis, a clonal expansion index for each public chain was calculated from normalized within-repertoire ranks of inferred template counts. A later analysis computed generation probabilities with a VDJ recombination model fitted to out-of-frame rearrangements, and checked the results against IGoR. In a later analysis, hypergeometric tests were used to score TCR-TCR, TCR-HLA and TCR-CMV co-occurrence, with a repertoire-size bias correction applied to TCR pairs. False discovery rates were estimated in a later analysis by permuting HLA or CMV assignments 20 times. In a later analysis, co-occurring TCRs were grouped using DBSCAN, and TCRdist sequence similarity was added for clustering within HLA-allele-positive subsets. Repertoires with fewer than 30,000 or more than 120,000 public chains, plus five repertoires with anomalous nucleotide sharing, were excluded from co-occurrence clustering. TCRdb took over this immuneACCESS table, retaining in-frame rearrangements with V and J assigned. Such tables are incomplete; in checked studies, under half of the missing clones stem from an unresolved V gene, and the remainder is unexplained. V and J calls and clone size are those listed in that table; D and trimming were worked out from the DNA. The sample table holds over 60,000 clones, of which roughly 70% were seen once. In total, the top ten clones hold roughly 12% of the sample.

The V and J segments used are TRBV9 and TRBJ1-2, and 7 junctional nucleotides match TRBD1. The sample taken for sequencing was PBMCs. The sequence was obtained from a man in his sixties or seventies in good health and CMV-seronegative. The DNA sequence is given as TGTGCCAGCAGCGGGACAGGCTTTAACTATGGCTACACCTTC. Its translation reads: CASSGTGFNYGYTF.